This T cell receptor beta chain was documented in a study of OX40 agonist ivuxolimab in advanced cancers. Remarks on this clone: Its antigen is not known.

Assay: immunoSEQ multiplex PCR; the TCRdb copy retains only in-frame clones and omits some. This table holds about 61,000 clones, about 90% found once. Regarding the study as a whole: Blood T cells, both CD4+ and CD8+, expanded clonally by week 6 at 0.1 to 3.0 mg/kg.

V was trimmed by 6 bases and J by 1 base, leaving 9 bases between them. Per the germline V gene, CDR1 is MNHEY and CDR2 is SVGAGI. The CDR3 is 13 amino acids. This sequence joins TRBV6-5 and TRBJ1-2; D is uncertain. The clonotype was recovered from an adult with an advanced solid tumor such as melanoma, head and neck, liver or kidney cancer. The sample in question was CD4+ or CD8+ T cells sorted from blood, obtained in a trial of the OX40 agonist ivuxolimab. CDR3 nucleotide sequence: TGTGCCAGCAGGCTCGGAGTTAACTATGGCTACACCTTC. Translation gives CASRLGVNYGYTF.